This T cell receptor (beta chain) was documented in a study of response to subunit inactivated influenza vaccine. Findings of the study overall: New T cells are recruited in small numbers by each seasonal influenza vaccination, according to the authors' suggestion.

TCRdb passed the RT-PCR reads through MiXCR, listing each CDR3 protein once. The sample includes more than 200,000 distinct CDR3 sequences, more than 9% seen only once; the top ten take under 10%. This clonotype was counted a few times. Its cognate antigen is unknown. This clonotype was sampled from a middle-aged man who received an inactivated influenza vaccine. The sample was non-naive T cells sorted from PBMCs, taken 14 to 15 days before vaccination.

CDR3 sequence (DNA): TGCGCCAGCAGTGAGTCCGGCCGGAACAACTATGGCTACACCTTC. Translated, it gives CASSESGRNNYGYTF. The chain is built from TRBV10-2 and TRBJ1-2, with D hard to call. The length of the CDR3 is 15 residues. CDR1 and CDR2 from the germline V gene are WSHSY and SAAADI. Trimming stripped 0 bases from V and 2 bases from J, with 10 bases between.